This TCR beta chain was observed in a study of OX40 agonist ivuxolimab in advanced cancers. At cycle 4 day 1, cycle 7 day 1, and baseline, blood was sampled. CDR1 and CDR2 (germline): SGHNT, YYREEE (reference sequence). With 2 bases clipped from V and 3 bases from J, the junction kept 4 bases outside the gene matches. The CDR3 covers 16 residues. On this clone: Its antigen remains unidentified.

Produced via immunoSEQ multiplex PCR; TCRdb's table is partial and in-frame only. The repertoire consists of 77,000 or so clones, with more than 80% occurring once and the leading ten covering more than 0.5%. Study-wide findings and caveats: People who partly responded at 0.1-3.0 mg/kg had some of the least clonal expansion seen.

This material consisted of CD4+ or CD8+ T cells sorted from blood, taken in a trial of the OX40 agonist ivuxolimab. This chain uses TRBV5-4 with TRBJ2-2, with 10 bases aligning to TRBD2. The sequence came from an adult with an advanced solid tumor such as melanoma, head and neck, liver or kidney cancer. CDR3 loop: CASSLAGGLYTGELFF. For the CDR3, the DNA is TGTGCCAGCAGCTTAGCGGGGGGGCTGTACACCGGGGAGCTGTTTTTT.